This T cell receptor beta chain was recovered during a study of T-cell memory formation after mild COVID-19. Findings of the study overall: CM and EM subsets held most contracting CD4+ clones; EMRA held CD8+ ones.

With constant-segment primers, 5'RACE yielded cDNA libraries of TCR alpha and TCR beta that carried sample barcodes and UMIs. TCRdb reprocessed the 5' RACE reads with MiXCR, giving one entry per CDR3 protein. The sample contains fewer than 700,000 distinct CDR3 sequences, about 20% of which appear only once. With 1 base clipped from V and 4 bases from J, the junction kept 4 bases outside the gene matches. This CDR3 has 15 residues. From germline, CDR1 is SEHNR and CDR2 FQNEAQ (reference sequence). This clonotype has more than one count but fewer than ten. What it binds is unknown. Sequenced: PBMCs or a T cell subset sorted from them (not recorded which). This chain links TRBV7-9 with TRBJ2-3; the match to TRBD2 covers 8 bases. This clonotype was obtained from an adult woman who had mild COVID-19 (a few samples of this study predate the infection). Cell type and time point are not known. The CDR3 region is CASSLDGGRPDTQYF. CDR3 bases: TGTGCCAGCAGCTTAGACGGCGGGAGGCCAGATACGCAGTATTTT. The full variable domain, in which reference TRBV7-9 and TRBJ2-3 provide the parts outside the CDR3, is DTGVSQNPRHKITKRGQNVTFRCDPISEHNRLYWYRQTLGQGPEFLTYFQNEAQLEKSRLLSDRFSAERPKGSFSTLEIQRTEQGDSAMYLCASSLDGGRPDTQYFGPGTRLTVL.